This passage covers 12 T cell receptor beta chains from one sample sequenced in a study of OX40 agonist ivuxolimab in advanced cancers. Sequencing was performed with immunoSEQ multiplex PCR; in TCRdb, only in-frame clones are kept and a portion is missing. Of 15,000 to 20,000 clones listed, 80% to 90% are singletons. The source material was CD4+ or CD8+ T cells sorted from blood, sampled in a trial of the OX40 agonist ivuxolimab. The receptors here all came from an adult with an advanced solid tumor such as melanoma, head and neck, liver or kidney cancer.

The rearrangement joins TRBV9 to TRBJ1-3, with D hard to call. Germline loops: CDR1 SGDLS, CDR2 YYNGEE. The CDR3 length is 15 residues. With 5 bases removed from V and 0 bases from J, the gap between germline ends came to 12 bases. CDR3 amino acids: CASSTPVSSGNTIYF. The CDR3 DNA is TGTGCCAGCAGTACACCAGTAAGCTCTGGAAACACCATATATTTT.

The chain is built from TRBV7-2 and TRBJ2-7; no firm D call. This CDR3 is 12 amino acids long. V was shortened by 1 base and J by 7 bases, with 8 bases between the two germline ends. Germline CDR1 SGHTA, CDR2 FQGNSA. Here the CDR3 DNA reads TGTGCCAGCAGCTTAGGGGTGGGGGAGCAGTACTTC. Translation: CASSLGVGEQYF.

The rearrangement uses TRBV6-5 and TRBJ2-2, with D unresolved. V was trimmed by 7 bases and J by 7 bases, leaving 7 bases between them. The germline V gene has CDR1 MNHEY and CDR2 SVGAGI. The CDR3 is made up of 11 amino acids. Here the CDR3 reads CASTDRGELFF. The CDR3 DNA follows: TGTGCCAGCACCGACCGCGGGGAGCTGTTTTTT.

This clone came up a few times. The rearrangement links TRBV10-3 to TRBJ1-6, with TRBD1 identical over 7 bases. This CDR3 is built from 13 residues. With V trimmed by 9 bases and J by 7 bases, 6 bases remained unmatched. Germline V lookup: CDR1 ENHRY, CDR2 SYGVKD. The CDR3 here is CAIQGTENSPLHF. In DNA form, the CDR3 reads TGTGCCATACAGGGGACGGAGAATTCACCCCTCCACTTT.

The chain couples TRBV6-6 to TRBJ2-7, with a possible D match to TRBD1 (6 bases). Germline V gene lookup returns CDR1 MNHNY and CDR2 SVGAGI (reference sequence). This CDR3 is built from 15 residues. V shed 0 bases and J shed 6 bases, with 15 bases lying between them. For the CDR3, the DNA is TGTGCCAGCAGTTACTCGATCTCAGGGGCAGGCGAGCAGTACTTC. Protein sequence: CASSYSISGAGEQYF.

A few counts support this clone. The chain links TRBV5-1 to TRBJ2-1, with D maybe TRBD2 (7 bases). CDR1 SGHRS and CDR2 YFSETQ come from the germline V gene. Trimming removed 4 bases from V and 7 bases from J, with 18 bases in between. The CDR3 consists of 15 residues. The CDR3: CASSPWGGSLNEQFF. The CDR3 region has the DNA TGCGCCAGCAGCCCGTGGGGGGGCAGTTTGAATGAGCAGTTCTTC.

The chain carries TRBV28 and TRBJ1-6; D gene ambiguous. V lost 6 bases and J 9 bases, leaving 18 bases between the germline ends. The CDR3 covers 15 residues. CDR1 is MDHEN and CDR2 is SYDVKM in the germline V gene. The CDR3: CASSSGGLTGSPLHF. Written as DNA, the CDR3 is TGTGCCAGCAGCTCCGGAGGGCTGACGGGTTCACCCCTCCACTTT. Based on the CDR3 plus reference TRBV28 and TRBJ1-6, the full variable domain is DVKVTQSSRYLVKRTGEKVFLECVQDMDHENMFWYRQDPGLGLRLIYFSYDVKMKEKGDIPEGYSVSREKKERFSLILESASTNQTSMYLCASSSGGLTGSPLHFGNGTRLTVT.

The V gene is TRBV7-9, the J gene TRBJ2-3; 10 bases are a match to TRBD1. The junction had 4 bases not matched to a gene; V was cut back by 3 bases and J by 7 bases. Per germline, CDR1 SEHNR and CDR2 FQNEAQ (reference sequence). The length of the CDR3 is 14 residues. The CDR3 spells CASSLGQGMNTQYF. The CDR3 nucleotides are TGTGCCAGCAGCTTGGGACAGGGGATGAATACGCAGTATTTT.

This clone was seen a few times. The chain uses TRBV10-3 and TRBJ2-7, with D unresolved. The ends were cut back, 9 bases at V and 3 bases at J, with 9 bases in the middle. Looked up from germline, CDR1 is ENHRY and CDR2 is SYGVKD. This CDR3 region has 11 residues. CDR3 loop: CAIRQNYEQYF. CDR3 DNA sequence: TGTGCCATAAGACAAAACTACGAGCAGTACTTC.

The gene calls are TRBV30 and TRBJ1-6, with 7 nucleotides matching TRBD1. V was clipped by 2 bases and J by 5 bases; unmatched bases: 3. The CDR3 covers 14 residues. The germline CDR1 and CDR2 sequences are GTSNPN and SVGIG (reference sequence). The CDR3 region has the DNA TGTGCCTGGAGTTCCGGGACAGATAATTCACCCCTCCACTTT. This sequence encodes CAWSSGTDNSPLHF.

This clone was detected only once. The chain employs TRBV6-4 and TRBJ2-1; maybe TRBD2 (5 bases). The CDR3 consists of 13 residues. Germline CDR1 is MRHNA and CDR2 is SNTAGT. The V end was cut by 3 bases, the J end by 7 bases, with 10 bases between. The CDR3 loop reads CASSDSSENEQFF. The CDR3, as DNA: TGTGCCAGCAGTGATAGTAGCGAGAATGAGCAGTTCTTC.

The chain combines TRBV5-1 with TRBJ2-3; 11 bases align to TRBD2. Germline CDR1 is SGHRS and CDR2 is YFSETQ. Trimming removed 1 base from V and 2 bases from J; junction bases left unmatched: 3. The CDR3 totals 16 residues. CDR3 nucleotides: TGCGCCAGCAGCTTGCGACTAGCGGGGTCCACAGATACGCAGTATTTT. Amino acid sequence: CASSLRLAGSTDTQYF. Full variable domain (outside the CDR3, taken from reference TRBV5-1 and TRBJ2-3): KAGVTQTPRYLIKTRGQQVTLSCSPISGHRSVSWYQQTPGQGLQFLFEYFSETQRNKGNFPGRFSGRQFSNSRSEMNVSTLELGDSALYLCASSLRLAGSTDTQYFGPGTRLTVL.